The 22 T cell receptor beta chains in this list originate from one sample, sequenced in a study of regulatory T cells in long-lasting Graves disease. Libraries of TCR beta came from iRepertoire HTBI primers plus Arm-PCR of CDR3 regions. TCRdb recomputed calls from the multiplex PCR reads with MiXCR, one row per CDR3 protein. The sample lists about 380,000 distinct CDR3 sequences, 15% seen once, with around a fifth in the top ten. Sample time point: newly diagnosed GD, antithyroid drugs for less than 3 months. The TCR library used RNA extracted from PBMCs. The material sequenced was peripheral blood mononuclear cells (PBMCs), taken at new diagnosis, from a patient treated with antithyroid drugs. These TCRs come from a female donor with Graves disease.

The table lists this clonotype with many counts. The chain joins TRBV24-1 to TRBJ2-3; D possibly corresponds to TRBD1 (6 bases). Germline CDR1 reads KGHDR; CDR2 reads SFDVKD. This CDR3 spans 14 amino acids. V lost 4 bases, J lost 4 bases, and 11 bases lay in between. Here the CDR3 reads CATSDPRGSDTQYF. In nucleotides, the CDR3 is TGTGCCACCAGTGACCCCAGGGGTTCAGATACGCAGTATTTT.

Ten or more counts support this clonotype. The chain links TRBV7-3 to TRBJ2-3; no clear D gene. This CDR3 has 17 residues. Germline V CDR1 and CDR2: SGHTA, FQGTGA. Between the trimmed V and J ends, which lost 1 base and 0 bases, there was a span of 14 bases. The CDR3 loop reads CASSLSGGTYSTDTQYF. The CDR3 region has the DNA TGTGCCAGCAGCTTAAGCGGCGGAACCTATAGCACAGATACGCAGTATTTT.

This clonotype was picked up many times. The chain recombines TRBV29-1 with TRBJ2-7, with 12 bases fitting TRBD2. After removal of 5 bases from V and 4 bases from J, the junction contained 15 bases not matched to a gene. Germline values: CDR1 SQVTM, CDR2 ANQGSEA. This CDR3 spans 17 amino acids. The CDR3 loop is CSVTRTSGNVRGYEQYF. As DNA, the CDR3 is TGCAGCGTTACTAGGACTAGCGGGAACGTTAGGGGTTACGAGCAGTACTTC.

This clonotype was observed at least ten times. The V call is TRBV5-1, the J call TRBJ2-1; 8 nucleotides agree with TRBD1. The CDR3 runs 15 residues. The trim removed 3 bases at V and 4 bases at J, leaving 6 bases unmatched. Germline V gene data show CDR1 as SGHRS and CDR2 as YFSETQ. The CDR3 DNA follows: TGCGCCAGCAGCTCGGGGACAGGCGGATACAATGAGCAGTTCTTC. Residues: CASSSGTGGYNEQFF.

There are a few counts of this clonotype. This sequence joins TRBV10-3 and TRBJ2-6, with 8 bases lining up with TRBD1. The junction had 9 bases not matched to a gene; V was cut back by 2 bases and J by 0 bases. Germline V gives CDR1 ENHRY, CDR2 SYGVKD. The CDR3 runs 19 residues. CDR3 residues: CAISEPGQASFSGANVLTF. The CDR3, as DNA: TGTGCCATCAGTGAGCCGGGACAGGCATCCTTCTCTGGGGCCAACGTCCTGACTTTC.

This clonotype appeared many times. Here the CDR3 reads CASSYLGGTRRADTQYF. CDR3 DNA: TGCGCCAGCAGCTACTTGGGGGGGACTAGACGGGCAGATACGCAGTATTTT. The rearrangement uses TRBV5-1 and TRBJ2-3, with 8 bases identical to TRBD2. CDR3 length: 17 residues. V lost 3 bases to trimming and J lost 4 bases; unmatched junction nucleotides: 13. Germline loops: CDR1 SGHRS, CDR2 YFSETQ. Full variable domain (rest looked up from reference TRBV5-1 and TRBJ2-3): KAGVTQTPRYLIKTRGQQVTLSCSPISGHRSVSWYQQTPGQGLQFLFEYFSETQRNKGNFPGRFSGRQFSNSRSEMNVSTLELGDSALYLCASSYLGGTRRADTQYFGPGTRLTVL.

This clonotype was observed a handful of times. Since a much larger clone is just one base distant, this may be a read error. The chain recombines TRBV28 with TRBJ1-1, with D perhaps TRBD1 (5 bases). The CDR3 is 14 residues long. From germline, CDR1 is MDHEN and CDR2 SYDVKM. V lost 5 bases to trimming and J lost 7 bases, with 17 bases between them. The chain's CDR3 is CASSATLGGVEAFF. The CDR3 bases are TGTGCCAGCAGTGCCACTTTGGGGGGGGTTGAAGCTTTCTTT.

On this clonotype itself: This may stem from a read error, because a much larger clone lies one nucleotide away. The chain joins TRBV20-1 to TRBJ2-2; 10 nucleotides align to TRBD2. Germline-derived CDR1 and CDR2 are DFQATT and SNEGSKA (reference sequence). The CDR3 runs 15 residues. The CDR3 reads CSATEREGRPGEPFF. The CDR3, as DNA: TGCAGTGCCACAGAGCGGGAGGGCCGTCCCGGGGAGCCGTTTTTT.

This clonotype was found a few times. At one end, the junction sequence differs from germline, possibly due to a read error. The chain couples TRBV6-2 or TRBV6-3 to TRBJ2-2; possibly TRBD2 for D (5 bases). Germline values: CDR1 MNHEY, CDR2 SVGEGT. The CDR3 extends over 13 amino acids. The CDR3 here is CASSFLRTGEPFF. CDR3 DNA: TGTGCCAGCAGTTTCTTAAGGACCGGGGAGCCGTTTTTT.

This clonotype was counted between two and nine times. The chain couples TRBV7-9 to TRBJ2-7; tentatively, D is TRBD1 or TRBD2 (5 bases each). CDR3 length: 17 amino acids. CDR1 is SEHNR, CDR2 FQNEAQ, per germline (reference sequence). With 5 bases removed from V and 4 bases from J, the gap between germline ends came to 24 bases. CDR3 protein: CASSPKPRDRPTYEQYF. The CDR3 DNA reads TGTGCCAGCAGCCCTAAGCCCCGGGACCGCCCGACATACGAGCAGTACTTC. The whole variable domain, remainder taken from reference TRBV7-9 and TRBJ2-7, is DTGVSQNPRHKITKRGQNVTFRCDPISEHNRLYWYRQTLGQGPEFLTYFQNEAQLEKSRLLSDRFSAERPKGSFSTLEIQRTEQGDSAMYLCASSPKPRDRPTYEQYFGPGTRLTVT.

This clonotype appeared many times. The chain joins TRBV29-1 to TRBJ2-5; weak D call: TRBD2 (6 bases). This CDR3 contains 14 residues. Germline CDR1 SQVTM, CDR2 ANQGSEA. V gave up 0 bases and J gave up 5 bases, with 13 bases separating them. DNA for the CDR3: TGCAGCGTTGAAGATCTGGCGAGCGGGGAGACCCAGTACTTC. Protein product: CSVEDLASGETQYF.

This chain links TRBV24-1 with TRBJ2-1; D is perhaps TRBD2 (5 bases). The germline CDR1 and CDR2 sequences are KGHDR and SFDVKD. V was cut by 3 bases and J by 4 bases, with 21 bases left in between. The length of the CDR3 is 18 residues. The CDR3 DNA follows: TGTGCCACCAGTGATCCCACTTCGGCCGGCGGGCTTTACAATGAGCAGTTCTTC. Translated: CATSDPTSAGGLYNEQFF.

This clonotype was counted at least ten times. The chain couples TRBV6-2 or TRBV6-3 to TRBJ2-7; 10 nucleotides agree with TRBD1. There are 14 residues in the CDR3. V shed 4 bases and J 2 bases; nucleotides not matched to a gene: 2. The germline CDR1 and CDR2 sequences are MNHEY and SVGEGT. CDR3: CASSWDRGPYEQYF. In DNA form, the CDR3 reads TGTGCCAGCAGTTGGGACAGGGGTCCCTACGAGCAGTACTTC.

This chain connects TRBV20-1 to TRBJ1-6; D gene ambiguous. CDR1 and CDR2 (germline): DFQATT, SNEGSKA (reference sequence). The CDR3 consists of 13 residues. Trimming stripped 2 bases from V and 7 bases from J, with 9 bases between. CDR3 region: CSARFNLNSPLHF. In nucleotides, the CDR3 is TGCAGTGCTAGATTCAATCTCAATTCACCCCTCCACTTT.

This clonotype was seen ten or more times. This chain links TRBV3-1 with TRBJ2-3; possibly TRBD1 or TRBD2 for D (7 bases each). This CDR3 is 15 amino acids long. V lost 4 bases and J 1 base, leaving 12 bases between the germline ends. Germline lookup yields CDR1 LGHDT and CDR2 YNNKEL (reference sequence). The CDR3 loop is CASSRGGGGTDTQYF. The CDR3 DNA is TGTGCCAGCAGCCGGGGAGGGGGCGGCACAGATACGCAGTATTTT.

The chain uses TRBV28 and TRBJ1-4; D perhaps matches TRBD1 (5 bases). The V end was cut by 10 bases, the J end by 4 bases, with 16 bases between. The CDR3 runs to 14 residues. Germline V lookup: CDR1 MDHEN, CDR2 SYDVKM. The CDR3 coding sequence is TGTGCCACCTGGGGGGAGGGGTTTAATGAAAAACTGTTTTTT. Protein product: CATWGEGFNEKLFF.

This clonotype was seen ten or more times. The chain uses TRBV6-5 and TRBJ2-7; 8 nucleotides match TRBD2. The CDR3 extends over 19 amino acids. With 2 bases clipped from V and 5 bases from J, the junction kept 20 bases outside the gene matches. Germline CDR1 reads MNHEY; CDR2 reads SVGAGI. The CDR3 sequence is CASSYHRFSAGVRQNEQYF. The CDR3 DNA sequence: TGTGCCAGCAGTTACCACCGATTTTCAGCGGGAGTGAGACAGAACGAGCAGTACTTC.

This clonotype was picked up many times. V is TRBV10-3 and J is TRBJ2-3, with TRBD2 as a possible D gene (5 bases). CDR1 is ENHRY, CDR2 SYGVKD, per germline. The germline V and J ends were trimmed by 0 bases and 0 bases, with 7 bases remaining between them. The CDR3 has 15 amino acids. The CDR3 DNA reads TGTGCCATCAGTGAGTCAAAGCGGAGCACAGATACGCAGTATTTT. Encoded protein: CAISESKRSTDTQYF.

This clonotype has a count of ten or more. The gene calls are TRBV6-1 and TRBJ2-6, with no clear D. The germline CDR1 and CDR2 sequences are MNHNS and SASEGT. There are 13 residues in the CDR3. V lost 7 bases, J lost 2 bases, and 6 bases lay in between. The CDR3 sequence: CASTQTGANVLTF. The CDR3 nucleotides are TGTGCCAGCACTCAAACTGGGGCCAACGTCCTGACTTTC.

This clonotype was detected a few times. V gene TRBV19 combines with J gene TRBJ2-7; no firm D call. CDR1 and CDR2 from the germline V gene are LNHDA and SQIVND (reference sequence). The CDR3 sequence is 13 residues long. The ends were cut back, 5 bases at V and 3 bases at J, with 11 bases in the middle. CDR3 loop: CASSVSDGYEQYF. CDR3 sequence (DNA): TGTGCCAGTAGTGTCTCCGACGGCTACGAGCAGTACTTC.

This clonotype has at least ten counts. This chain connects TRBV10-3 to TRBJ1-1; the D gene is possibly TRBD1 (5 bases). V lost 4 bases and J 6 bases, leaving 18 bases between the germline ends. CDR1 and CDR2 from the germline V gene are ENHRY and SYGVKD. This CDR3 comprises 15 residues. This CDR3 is CAISAGIAGAAEAFF. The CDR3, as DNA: TGTGCCATCAGTGCAGGGATTGCCGGGGCGGCTGAAGCTTTCTTT.

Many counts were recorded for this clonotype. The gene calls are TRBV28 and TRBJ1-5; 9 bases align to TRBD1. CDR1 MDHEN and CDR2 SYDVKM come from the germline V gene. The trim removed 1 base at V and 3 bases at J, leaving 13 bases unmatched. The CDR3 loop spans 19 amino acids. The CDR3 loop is CASSLLGLRTGAHNQPQHF. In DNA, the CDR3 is TGTGCCAGCAGTTTATTGGGTTTAAGGACAGGGGCGCACAATCAGCCCCAGCATTTT.